These 21 T cell receptor beta chains were sequenced from one sample in a study of cytomegalovirus exposure and HLA in healthy donors. The primer mix had 60 Vbeta and 13 Jbeta primers. Profiling relied on immunoSEQ multiplex PCR, and the TCRdb table lists in-frame clones only, not all of them. Of 200,000 to 250,000 clones listed, 80% to 90% are singletons. The sample was PBMCs. Source of these receptors: a young man in good health and CMV-seronegative.

V and J are TRBV28 and TRBJ2-5, with 8 bases matching TRBD2. Germline-derived CDR1 and CDR2 are MDHEN and SYDVKM. The CDR3 covers 14 residues. J was trimmed by 3 bases and V by 5 bases; bases with no gene match: 5. The CDR3 nucleotides are TGTGCCAGCAGTACCGGGGGGGGGAAAGAGACCCAGTACTTC. Translated: CASSTGGGKETQYF.

V and J are TRBV13 and TRBJ2-5; 7 bases align to TRBD1. The CDR3 sequence is 15 residues long. Germline V CDR1 and CDR2: PRHDT, FYEKMQ (reference sequence). V was clipped by 5 bases and J by 0 bases; unmatched bases: 6. CDR3 amino acids: CASSLQTGNQETQYF. In DNA, the CDR3 is TGTGCCAGCAGCCTTCAGACAGGGAACCAAGAGACCCAGTACTTC.

V and J are TRBV6-4 and TRBJ2-1, with a possible D match to TRBD1 (6 bases). The CDR3 has 15 amino acids. The germline V and J ends were trimmed by 2 bases and 3 bases, with 11 bases remaining between them. CDR1 MRHNA and CDR2 SNTAGT come from the germline V gene. The CDR3 DNA reads as TGTGCCAGCAGTGACAAGGACAGTGGCTACAATGAGCAGTTCTTC. This encodes CASSDKDSGYNEQFF.

The chain employs TRBV11-2 and TRBJ2-7, with D maybe TRBD1 (6 bases). Trimming took 4 bases from V and 1 from J, leaving 11 bases between them. The CDR3 has 14 residues. Per germline, CDR1 SGHAT and CDR2 FQNNGV. The CDR3 here is CASSSTGISYEQYF. In DNA form, the CDR3 reads TGTGCCAGCAGCTCTACAGGGATATCCTACGAGCAGTACTTC.

The rearrangement uses TRBV29-1 and TRBJ1-1; TRBD1 is a possible D gene (5 bases). The CDR3 length is 12 residues. CDR1 is SQVTM, CDR2 ANQGSEA, per germline. V gave up 4 bases and J gave up 6 bases, with 12 bases separating them. In DNA form, the CDR3 reads TGCAGCGTTGCAAAGTTAGGGGCTGAAGCTTTCTTT. Protein product: CSVAKLGAEAFF.

This clone came up once. The gene calls are TRBV27 and TRBJ1-2, with D hard to call. V gave up 3 bases and J gave up 0 bases, with 11 bases separating them. This CDR3 contains 15 residues. Germline values: CDR1 MNHEY, CDR2 SMNVEV (reference sequence). The CDR3 sequence is CASSFYPPANYGYTF. CDR3 nucleotide sequence: TGTGCCAGCAGTTTTTATCCCCCCGCTAACTATGGCTACACCTTC.

The rearrangement joins TRBV28 to TRBJ2-2, with a weak D call TRBD2 (5 bases). This CDR3 contains 15 residues. The V end was cut by 5 bases, the J end by 6 bases, with 16 bases between. Germline values: CDR1 MDHEN, CDR2 SYDVKM. CDR3: CASSPLVGSAGELFF. The DNA for the CDR3 is TGTGCCAGCAGTCCACTAGTAGGATCAGCCGGGGAGCTGTTTTTT.

The chain couples TRBV15 to TRBJ1-2, with D perhaps matching TRBD1 (5 bases). Germline lookup yields CDR1 LNHNV and CDR2 YYDKDF (reference sequence). The ends were cut back, 0 bases at V and 4 bases at J, with 12 bases in the middle. The CDR3 covers 15 residues. CDR3 loop: CATSRDRWGGYGYTF. The DNA for the CDR3 is TGTGCCACCAGCAGAGATCGATGGGGGGGCTATGGCTACACCTTC.

This clone was picked up a small number of times. The rearrangement uses TRBV18 and TRBJ2-6; 11 nucleotides align to TRBD1. V gave up 1 base and J gave up 0 bases; unmatched junction bases: 2. Germline lookup yields CDR1 KGHSH and CDR2 LQKENI. This CDR3 spans 18 amino acids. CDR3 region: CASSPRTGGGSGANVLTF. CDR3 sequence (DNA): TGTGCCAGCTCACCACGGACAGGGGGCGGCTCTGGGGCCAACGTCCTGACTTTC.

The CDR3 DNA reads TGTGCCAGCAGCCGCCGGGAGGGTCTCGAGCAGTACTTC. It is translated as CASSRREGLEQYF. The chain is built from TRBV4-2 and TRBJ2-7; 8 bases fit TRBD2. Germline CDR1 and CDR2: LGHNA and YNFKEQ. V was pared by 4 bases and J by 6 bases, with 5 bases of the junction left unmatched. The CDR3 runs to 13 residues.

This chain uses TRBV28 with TRBJ2-7, with D possibly being TRBD2 (5 bases). CDR3 size: 14 residues. V gave up 3 bases and J gave up 12 bases, with 21 bases separating them. The germline V gene encodes CDR1 MDHEN and CDR2 SYDVKM. CDR3 residues: CASSFSLEPPPGYF. The CDR3 nucleotides read TGTGCCAGCAGTTTCTCACTAGAACCCCCCCCTGGGTACTTC.

The chain is built from TRBV6-6 and TRBJ2-5; 7 bases are a match to TRBD1. With the DNA end fitting TRBJ2-7 better, the J assignment may be wrong. In germline, CDR1 is MNHNY, CDR2 SVGAGI (reference sequence). The CDR3 loop spans 13 amino acids. CDR3 in DNA: TGTGCCAGCCTGGGGGACAGCTCCTACGAGCAGTACTTC. It translates to CASLGDSSYEQYF.

This clone was counted between two and nine times. The chain joins TRBV28 to TRBJ1-1; 8 nucleotides line up with TRBD1. Germline-derived CDR1 and CDR2 are MDHEN and SYDVKM. The CDR3 spans 15 residues. V trimming: 5 bases; J trimming: 0 bases; junction bases outside the gene matches: 5. The CDR3 DNA sequence: TGTGCCAGCAGTGACCTCAGGGGGCTGAACACTGAAGCTTTCTTT. Translation gives CASSDLRGLNTEAFF.

V usage is TRBV18 and J usage is TRBJ2-1; the D gene is possibly TRBD2 (5 bases). Germline V gives CDR1 KGHSH, CDR2 LQKENI. This CDR3 comprises 15 residues. The ends were cut back, 3 bases at V and 1 base at J, with 10 bases in the middle. The CDR3, as DNA: TGTGCCAGCTCACCGGAGGCTACTTCCTACAATGAGCAGTTCTTC. It specifies CASSPEATSYNEQFF.

The chain has TRBV7-9 and TRBJ1-4; D not resolved. The V end was cut by 6 bases, the J end by 0 bases, with 17 bases between. The CDR3 covers 17 residues. CDR1 and CDR2 (germline): SEHNR, FQNEAQ (reference sequence). The CDR3 region is CASSPSSAGATNEKLFF. In nucleotides, the CDR3 is TGTGCCAGCAGTCCATCTTCGGCAGGTGCAACTAATGAAAAACTGTTTTTT.

The rearrangement links TRBV4-1 to TRBJ1-6, with D perhaps matching TRBD1 (6 bases). CDR1 and CDR2 (germline): MGHRA, YSYEKL. The CDR3 is made up of 15 amino acids. Trimming cost V 1 base and J 13 bases, with 17 bases left between them. The CDR3 loop reads CASSQAWDTRAPLHF. The CDR3 DNA is TGCGCCAGCAGCCAAGCTTGGGACACCCGGGCCCCCCTCCACTTT.

The chain recombines TRBV2 with TRBJ2-5, with 8 bases that match TRBD1. The end of the DNA is better explained by TRBJ2-7, so the J call may be wrong. CDR1 and CDR2 (germline): SNHLY, FYNNEI. The CDR3 is 13 residues long. The CDR3 DNA follows: TGTGCCAGCCTATCCGGACAGGGCTACGAGCAGTACTTC. Its translation is CASLSGQGYEQYF.

The J gene is TRBJ2-5, the V gene TRBV13, with TRBD2 matching 10 bases. Trimming removed 3 bases from V and 5 bases from J; junction bases left unmatched: 9. CDR3 length equals 16 residues. CDR1 PRHDT and CDR2 FYEKMQ come from the germline V gene (reference sequence). The DNA for the CDR3 is TGTGCCAGCAGCTTTTACCAGCGGGGGGGCCGGGAGACCCAGTACTTC. Protein: CASSFYQRGGRETQYF. The whole variable domain, filled in from reference TRBV13 and TRBJ2-5, reads AAGVIQSPRHLIKEKRETATLKCYPIPRHDTVYWYQQGPGQDPQFLISFYEKMQSDKGSIPDRFSAQQFSDYHSELNMSSLELGDSALYFCASSFYQRGGRETQYFGPGTRLLVL.

This clone was counted a few times. V gene TRBV4-3 combines with J gene TRBJ1-1, with a possible D match to TRBD1 (5 bases). Germline V gives CDR1 LGHNA, CDR2 YSLEER. The CDR3 has 14 residues. Trimming removed 7 bases at V and 1 base at J, with 13 bases between. CDR3 residues: CASTPSGQNTEAFF. Here the CDR3 DNA reads TGCGCCAGCACCCCATCCGGACAGAACACTGAAGCTTTCTTT.

This clone was detected only a few times. This chain uses TRBV4-1 with TRBJ2-7, with D possibly TRBD2 on 5 matching bases. Per germline, CDR1 MGHRA and CDR2 YSYEKL. V shed 0 bases and J shed 5 bases, with 14 bases lying between them. The CDR3 contains 15 residues. CDR3 region: CASSQDPGLADEQYF. CDR3 sequence (DNA): TGCGCCAGCAGCCAAGATCCGGGGTTGGCGGACGAGCAGTACTTC.

The CDR3 DNA is TGTGCCAGTAGTATAGACAGGGTGAACACTGAAGCTTTCTTT. Translated, it gives CASSIDRVNTEAFF. The rearrangement links TRBV19 to TRBJ1-1; a weak D match, TRBD1 (5 bases). CDR1 and CDR2 from the germline V gene are LNHDA and SQIVND (reference sequence). The CDR3 spans 14 residues. The V end was cut by 0 bases, the J end by 0 bases, with 5 bases between. The full variable domain, its missing parts supplied by reference TRBV19 and TRBJ1-1, is DGGITQSPKYLFRKEGQNVTLSCEQNLNHDAMYWYRQDPGQGLRLIYYSQIVNDFQKGDIAEGYSVSREKKESFPLTVTSAQKNPTAFYLCASSIDRVNTEAFFGQGTRLTVV.